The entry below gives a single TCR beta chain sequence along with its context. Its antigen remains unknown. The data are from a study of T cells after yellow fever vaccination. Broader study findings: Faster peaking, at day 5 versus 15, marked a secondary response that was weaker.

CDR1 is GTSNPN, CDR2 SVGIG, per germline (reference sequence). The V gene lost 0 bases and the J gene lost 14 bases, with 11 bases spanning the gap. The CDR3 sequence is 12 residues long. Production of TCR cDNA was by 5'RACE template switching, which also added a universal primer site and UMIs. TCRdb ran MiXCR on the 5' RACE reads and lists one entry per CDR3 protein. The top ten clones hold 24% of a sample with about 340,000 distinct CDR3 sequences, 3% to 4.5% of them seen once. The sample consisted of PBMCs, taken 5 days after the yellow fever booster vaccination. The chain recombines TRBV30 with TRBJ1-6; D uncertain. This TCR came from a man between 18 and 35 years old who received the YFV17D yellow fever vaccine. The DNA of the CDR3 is TGTGCCTGGAGTGTACCCCCCCTCACCCTCCACTTT. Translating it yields CAWSVPPLTLHF.